These 25 T cell receptor beta chains originate from one sample sequenced in a study of cytomegalovirus exposure and HLA in healthy donors. Measured with immunoSEQ multiplex PCR; TCRdb has only the in-frame clones, and not every one. Of 150,000 to 170,000 clones in the sample, 85% to 90% are singletons; the top ten hold approximately 2%. The specimen sequenced was PBMCs. The receptors originated from a human donor in good health.

CDR3 protein: CASSHTRTGVPTGELFF. The DNA of the CDR3 is TGCGCCAGCAGCCACACCCGGACAGGGGTGCCAACCGGGGAGCTGTTTTTT. V gene TRBV4-1 combines with J gene TRBJ2-2, with 9 nucleotides matching TRBD1. Per germline, CDR1 MGHRA and CDR2 YSYEKL. The V and J ends lost 3 bases and 5 bases, in that order; junction bases with no gene match: 10. The CDR3 length is 17 residues.

The CDR3 loop reads CASSFRGGGNSPLHF. The DNA of the CDR3 is TGTGCCAGCAGCTTTAGGGGAGGGGGAAATTCACCCCTCCACTTT. The rearrangement links TRBV11-2 to TRBJ1-6, with D possibly being TRBD1 (6 bases). Trimming left V 3 bases short and J 7 bases short, with 13 bases between. CDR3 length equals 15 residues. Germline V gene data show CDR1 as SGHAT and CDR2 as FQNNGV.

The chain couples TRBV6-1 to TRBJ1-1, with D perhaps TRBD1 (5 bases). CDR3 length: 15 amino acids. CDR1 is MNHNS and CDR2 is SASEGT in the germline V gene. Trimming shortened V by 3 bases and J by 4 bases, and 15 bases separated the two germline ends. DNA of the CDR3: TGTGCCAGCAGTGAGGCTACGAGCGGGGGCACTGAAGCTTTCTTT. As protein: CASSEATSGGTEAFF.

This rearrangement joins TRBV27 to TRBJ2-2; 7 bases line up with TRBD2. CDR1 and CDR2 from the germline V gene are MNHEY and SMNVEV (reference sequence). This CDR3 region has 18 residues. The J segment lost 1 base and the V segment lost 2 bases, leaving 10 bases of the junction unmatched. CDR3 region: CASSLHPALAENTGELFF. The CDR3 DNA reads as TGTGCCAGCAGTTTACACCCCGCTCTAGCGGAGAACACCGGGGAGCTGTTTTTT.

The chain couples TRBV28 to TRBJ1-1, with a tentative D call TRBD1 (5 bases). The germline CDR1 and CDR2 sequences are MDHEN and SYDVKM. The length of the CDR3 is 15 residues. The V end was cut by 4 bases, the J end by 5 bases, with 17 bases between. The DNA of the CDR3 is TGTGCCAGCAGTTCTCTATGGGGCCGATGGACTGAAGCTTTCTTT. It codes for CASSSLWGRWTEAFF.

The chain links TRBV27 to TRBJ1-1, with unresolved D. Germline V gene data show CDR1 as MNHEY and CDR2 as SMNVEV (reference sequence). This CDR3 region has 11 residues. V was trimmed by 7 bases and J by 2 bases, leaving 5 bases between them. CDR3 sequence (DNA): TGTGCCAGCACCGGTAACACTGAAGCTTTCTTT. It is translated as CASTGNTEAFF.

This clone is medium-sized within its sample. The chain recombines TRBV6-4 with TRBJ2-3; 7 bases are a match to TRBD2. Germline V gene sequence: CDR1 MRHNA, CDR2 SNTAGT. The CDR3 covers 15 residues. V shed 0 bases and J 5 bases; nucleotides not matched to a gene: 5. The CDR3 DNA reads TGTGCCAGCAGTGACTCTTCTAGCGGTGGAGATACGCAGTATTTT. Its protein product is CASSDSSSGGDTQYF.

The V call is TRBV27, the J call TRBJ1-4, with 9 bases fitting TRBD1. Germline CDR1 and CDR2: MNHEY and SMNVEV (reference sequence). V trimming: 3 bases; J trimming: 8 bases; junction bases outside the gene matches: 7. The CDR3 runs to 15 residues. CDR3 in DNA: TGTGCCAGCAGTTTCCCGGACAGGGGTAGGGAAAAACTGTTTTTT. Translating gives CASSFPDRGREKLFF.

V usage is TRBV19 and J usage is TRBJ2-2; 13 bases map to TRBD2. V shed 6 bases, J shed 0 bases, and the junction held 7 bases outside the gene matches. The CDR3 covers 18 residues. Germline V gene lookup returns CDR1 LNHDA and CDR2 SQIVND (reference sequence). CDR3 sequence: CASSTSGRDIPNTGELFF. In DNA form, the CDR3 reads TGTGCCAGTAGCACTAGCGGGAGGGATATCCCGAACACCGGGGAGCTGTTTTTT.

V is TRBV5-1 and J is TRBJ2-1; possibly TRBD1 for D (6 bases). Germline lookup yields CDR1 SGHRS and CDR2 YFSETQ. The CDR3 length is 15 residues. V was cut by 4 bases and J by 4 bases, with 15 bases left in between. The CDR3 loop reads CASSVGQGLYNEQFF. The CDR3 DNA is TGCGCCAGCAGCGTGGGCCAGGGGCTTTACAATGAGCAGTTCTTC. Combining the CDR3 with reference TRBV5-1 and TRBJ2-1 gives the whole variable domain KAGVTQTPRYLIKTRGQQVTLSCSPISGHRSVSWYQQTPGQGLQFLFEYFSETQRNKGNFPGRFSGRQFSNSRSEMNVSTLELGDSALYLCASSVGQGLYNEQFFGPGTRLTVL.

The chain joins TRBV28 to TRBJ2-5; a weak D match, TRBD2 (6 bases). Trimming cost V 4 bases and J 2 bases, with 11 bases left between them. This CDR3 comprises 14 residues. The germline CDR1 and CDR2 sequences are MDHEN and SYDVKM. The CDR3, as DNA: TGTGCCAGCAGTTCCCTGGCGGGACAAGAGACCCAGTACTTC. This codes for CASSSLAGQETQYF.

The chain links TRBV5-1 to TRBJ2-3; 7 bases are a match to TRBD1. CDR1 is SGHRS and CDR2 is YFSETQ in the germline V gene. The CDR3 has 13 residues. V gave up 4 bases and J gave up 6 bases; unmatched junction bases: 5. The DNA of the CDR3 is TGCGCCAGCAGCCGTCAACAGGGGGATACGCAGTATTTT. It encodes CASSRQQGDTQYF.

DNA for the CDR3: TGTGCCAGCAGCTACCCCCGTGTGGAGGGATCAAGCGGCGGTGTTTGGAACACTGAAGCTTTCTTT. Its translation: CASSYPRVEGSSGGVWNTEAFF. The chain links TRBV7-8 to TRBJ1-1; D gene ambiguous. Germline V lookup: CDR1 SGHVS, CDR2 FQNEAQ. This CDR3 has 22 residues. Trimming took 4 bases from V and 1 from J, leaving 34 bases between them. Complete variable domain (other parts from reference TRBV7-8 and TRBJ1-1): GAGVSQSPRYKVAKRGQDVALRCDPISGHVSLFWYQQALGQGPEFLTYFQNEAQLDKSGLPSDRFFAERPEGSVSTLKIQRTQQEDSAVYLCASSYPRVEGSSGGVWNTEAFFGQGTRLTVV.

The gene calls are TRBV7-8 and TRBJ2-3; TRBD1 is a possible D gene (6 bases). The CDR3 has 15 residues. Per the germline V gene, CDR1 is SGHVS and CDR2 is FQNEAQ. Trimming cost V 7 bases and J 1 base, with 15 bases left between them. CDR3 loop: CASKPGVQGTDTQYF. Written as DNA, the CDR3 is TGTGCCAGCAAACCAGGGGTCCAGGGCACAGATACGCAGTATTTT.

The chain is built from TRBV2 and TRBJ1-5, with D possibly being TRBD1 (6 bases). Germline V gene data show CDR1 as SNHLY and CDR2 as FYNNEI. CDR3 size: 13 residues. The V end lost 4 bases, the J end lost 7 bases, and 11 bases lay between the germline ends. CDR3 protein: CASSGTDQQPQHF. The DNA for the CDR3 is TGTGCCAGCAGTGGGACAGACCAGCAGCCCCAGCATTTT.

The chain recombines TRBV5-1 with TRBJ1-2; 10 positions match TRBD1. The CDR3 runs 15 residues. V lost 2 bases and J lost 3; bases outside the gene matches: 4. Per the germline V gene, CDR1 is SGHRS and CDR2 is YFSETQ. CDR3 in amino acids: CASSLKTGGDYGYTF. CDR3 in DNA: TGCGCCAGCAGCTTAAAGACAGGGGGCGACTATGGCTACACCTTC.

The chain uses TRBV15 and TRBJ1-1; D is ambiguous. Germline values: CDR1 LNHNV, CDR2 YYDKDF (reference sequence). V shed 0 bases and J shed 2 bases, with 10 bases lying between them. This CDR3 has 15 amino acids. The CDR3 sequence: CATSRDYSGNTEAFF. The DNA of the CDR3 is TGTGCCACCAGCAGAGATTACTCAGGAAACACTGAAGCTTTCTTT.

The chain employs TRBV29-1 and TRBJ2-2; 10 bases line up with TRBD2. Looked up from germline, CDR1 is SQVTM and CDR2 is ANQGSEA. This CDR3 is 13 amino acids long. V dropped 6 bases and J dropped 6; count of bases not matched to a gene: 4. The CDR3 nucleotides are TGCAGCGTCGGGACTAGCGAGGCCGGGGAGCTGTTTTTT. Translating it yields CSVGTSEAGELFF.

The count of this clone is one. This chain links TRBV4-3 with TRBJ1-2; D is possibly TRBD1 (6 bases). CDR1 is LGHNA and CDR2 is YSLEER in the germline V gene. Between the trimmed V and J ends, which lost 0 bases and 4 bases, there was a span of 12 bases. The CDR3 is 15 residues long. Here the CDR3 DNA reads TGCGCCAGCAGCCAAGATTCAGGGGCCCTCTATGGCTACACCTTC. This sequence encodes CASSQDSGALYGYTF.

The gene calls are TRBV28 and TRBJ2-5; tentatively, D is TRBD1 (6 bases). The ends were cut back, 2 bases at V and 2 bases at J, with 15 bases in the middle. Looked up from germline, CDR1 is MDHEN and CDR2 is SYDVKM. This CDR3 region has 16 residues. CDR3 sequence reads: CASSLEQGLTQETQYF. The CDR3 DNA is TGTGCCAGCAGTTTAGAACAGGGTCTGACACAAGAGACCCAGTACTTC.

This clone has only one observation. CDR3 DNA sequence: TGTGCCAGCAGTGATTTTAGAGGGGGGGACTACGAGCAGTACTTC. As protein: CASSDFRGGDYEQYF. This chain joins TRBV2 and TRBJ2-7, with D tentatively TRBD2 (7 bases). This CDR3 is 15 amino acids long. Germline loops: CDR1 SNHLY, CDR2 FYNNEI. Trimming took off 3 bases at V and 3 bases at J, with 15 bases between the two ends.

The chain is built from TRBV2 and TRBJ2-2; D is perhaps TRBD1 (6 bases). Trimming stripped 4 bases from V and 2 bases from J, with 11 bases between. The CDR3 extends over 15 amino acids. From germline, CDR1 is SNHLY and CDR2 FYNNEI. Here the CDR3 DNA reads TGTGCCAGCAGTGGATTAGGGGGAAACACCGGGGAGCTGTTTTTT. It codes for CASSGLGGNTGELFF.

This clone has only one observation. This chain links TRBV6-1 with TRBJ2-7; 7 bases line up with TRBD1. V lost 7 bases, J lost 2 bases, and 8 bases stayed unmatched. Germline V gene sequence: CDR1 MNHNS, CDR2 SASEGT. This CDR3 contains 14 residues. The CDR3 nucleotides are TGTGCCAGCACAGGGCAGGGGGTGACCTACGAGCAGTACTTC. Translating gives CASTGQGVTYEQYF.

The CDR3 sequence is CASRIGQGSSPLHF. The CDR3 coding sequence is TGTGCCAGCCGGATTGGACAGGGAAGTTCACCCCTCCACTTT. The chain uses TRBV6-1 and TRBJ1-6; 8 bases align to TRBD1. The CDR3 spans 14 residues. Trimming took 8 bases from V and 9 from J; bases not matched to a gene: 9. The germline V gene encodes CDR1 MNHNS and CDR2 SASEGT.

V is TRBV15 and J is TRBJ2-5; 10 bases match TRBD2. Germline V CDR1 and CDR2: LNHNV, YYDKDF (reference sequence). V shed 0 bases and J 2 bases; nucleotides not matched to a gene: 0. CDR3 length equals 15 residues. The CDR3 loop reads CATSRETSGQETQYF. The CDR3, as DNA: TGTGCCACCAGCAGAGAGACTAGCGGGCAAGAGACCCAGTACTTC.